This T cell receptor beta chain comes out of a study of identical twins. Each donor (without exception) was a healthy Caucasian. The germline CDR1 and CDR2 sequences are SGHRS and YFSETQ. The CDR3 has 15 residues. V gave up 5 bases and J gave up 2 bases; unmatched junction bases: 10. This clonotype was seen a few times. Its specificity is not known. Unique molecular identifiers were present on the cDNA, and a universal primer site came from template switching. TCRdb re-analysed the 5' RACE reads in MiXCR, keeping a single row per CDR3 protein. The repertoire holds about 220,000 distinct CDR3 sequences, with around 6.9% as singletons. Study results and limitations: Cord blood beta clonotypes present at high abundance carried fewer insertions; no such pattern appeared in memory repertoires.

These data were also filed under a second study, of yellow fever vaccine responses in identical twins. That investigation notes: Vaccine T cell responses of twins reportedly seemed partly convergent and partly personalized.

V usage is TRBV5-1 and J usage is TRBJ2-7; 7 bases match TRBD2. Sequences were obtained from memory (CD45RO+) T cells sorted from blood. This receptor was obtained from a woman aged 18-29 years in good health. The CDR3, as DNA: TGCGCCAGCAGAAGTCCCGGGACTATACCCTACGAGCAGTACTTC. Its protein is CASRSPGTIPYEQYF. Filled out from reference TRBV5-1 and TRBJ2-7, the complete variable domain reads KAGVTQTPRYLIKTRGQQVTLSCSPISGHRSVSWYQQTPGQGLQFLFEYFSETQRNKGNFPGRFSGRQFSNSRSEMNVSTLELGDSALYLCASRSPGTIPYEQYFGPGTRLTVT.